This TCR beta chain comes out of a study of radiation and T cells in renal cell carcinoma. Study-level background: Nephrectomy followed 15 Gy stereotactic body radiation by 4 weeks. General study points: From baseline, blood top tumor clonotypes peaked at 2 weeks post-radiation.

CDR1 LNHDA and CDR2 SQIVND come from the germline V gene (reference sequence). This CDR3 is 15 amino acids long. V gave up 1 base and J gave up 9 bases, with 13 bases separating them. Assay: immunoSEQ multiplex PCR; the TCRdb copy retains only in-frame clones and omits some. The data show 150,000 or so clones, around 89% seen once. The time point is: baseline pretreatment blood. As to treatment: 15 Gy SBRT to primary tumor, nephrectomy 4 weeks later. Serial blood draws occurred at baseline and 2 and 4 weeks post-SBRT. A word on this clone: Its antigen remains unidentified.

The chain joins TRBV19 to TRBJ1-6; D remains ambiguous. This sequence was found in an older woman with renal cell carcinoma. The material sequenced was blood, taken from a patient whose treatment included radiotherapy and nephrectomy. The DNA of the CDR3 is TGTGCCAGTAGTATAGTGGAAGGAAGAAGTTCACCCCTCCACTTT. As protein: CASSIVEGRSSPLHF.